This T cell receptor (beta chain) appears in the sequencing data of a study of T-cell memory formation after mild COVID-19. Study-level findings and limits: Day 15 to 85 contracting clones showed balanced CD4/CD8; day 15 to 37 expanders favored CD4+.

In germline, CDR1 is SGHAT, CDR2 FQNNGV. V was cut by 3 bases and J by 0 bases, with 15 bases left in between. The CDR3 runs 17 residues. TCRdb reanalysed the 5' RACE reads using MiXCR and keeps one entry per CDR3 protein. The top ten hold 3.5% of the sample, which has around 200,000 distinct CDR3 sequences, 9.5% to 10% seen once. Points on this clonotype: The antigen is unknown.

Material for sequencing was PBMCs or a T cell subset sorted from them (not recorded which). V is TRBV11-2 and J is TRBJ2-1; tentatively, D is TRBD2 (6 bases). The clonotype originates from a man aged 18 to 30 who had mild COVID-19 (a few samples of this study predate the infection). Cell type and time point are not known. CDR3 in amino acids: CASSFGIAANSYNEQFF. CDR3 DNA sequence: TGTGCCAGCAGCTTTGGGATAGCGGCCAACTCCTACAATGAGCAGTTCTTC.